Each of the 2 T cell receptor beta chains below was sequenced from the same sample in a study of blood T cell repertoires in COVID-19. Some clones are missing from TCRdb's copy, which holds only in-frame ones; the method was immunoSEQ multiplex PCR. Seen here are 150,000 or so clones, about 85% observed once, and the top ten hold roughly 1.1%. Sequenced: peripheral blood. These receptor sequences come from a man between 60 and 70 years old who had recovered from COVID-19.

CDR3 amino acids: CASSSPRRGNTEAFF. DNA for the CDR3: TGTGCCAGCAGCTCCCCGAGGAGGGGGAACACTGAAGCTTTCTTT. The chain is built from TRBV6-2 or TRBV6-3 and TRBJ1-1; maybe TRBD1 (5 bases). Germline V gives CDR1 MNHEY, CDR2 SVGEGT. V was shortened by 6 bases and J by 1 base, with 15 bases between the two germline ends. This CDR3 region has 15 residues.

The rearrangement joins TRBV7-2 to TRBJ1-2; 8 bases align to TRBD1. CDR1 SGHTA and CDR2 FQGNSA come from the germline V gene. The junction had 6 bases not matched to a gene; V was cut back by 5 bases and J by 1 base. This CDR3 is built from 15 residues. CDR3 sequence reads: CASSPGQGLNYGYTF. The CDR3 nucleotides are TGTGCCAGCAGCCCAGGACAGGGTCTTAACTATGGCTACACCTTC.